This TCR beta chain stems from a study of early T cells in non-severe SARS-CoV-2 infection (TCRdb year 2021). With regard to the full study: Because TCR sequencing relied on bulk RNA taken from unsorted whole blood, pairing of alpha and beta chains was not possible. The paper's findings and limits, for the study overall: VDJdb matching was skewed toward anti-spike CD8 responses and likely underestimated virus-specific expansions by missing private and CD4 specificities.

Libraries were made using 5' RACE. The listed sequencing device is NextSeq 500. To correct for sequencing error and PCR bias, the TCR library protocol tagged individual cDNA molecules with unique molecular identifiers. TCR alpha and beta chains were both sequenced, and the abundances of alpha and beta sequences in each sample were closely correlated with each other. From the authors' description of their analysis: Decombinator V4 was used to perform V gene, J gene and CDR3 annotation of TCR sequences. Expanded TCRs were defined as changing significantly between any two time points under a Poisson model with p below 0.0001. TCR abundances were normalised to the total number of TCRs sequenced in each sample and reported as counts per million. MAIT TCRs were defined by TRAV1-2 paired with TRAJ12, TRAJ20 or TRAJ33, and iNKT TCRs by TRAV10 paired with TRAJ18. VDJdb, accessed on 1 November 2021, was searched for TCRs annotated for CMV, EBV and SARS-CoV-2, and TCRs annotated for more than one antigen were excluded. The public reads were reanalyzed by TCRdb: fastp trimming at Q25, MiXCR alignment, in-frame beta chains only. Rows are combined by CDR3 protein, so each entry shows the most common genes and DNA. These V and J calls derive from TCRdb rather than the authors' analysis. The sample table lists approximately 81,000 distinct CDR3 sequences, over 10% of them with a count of one. The ten largest clonotypes hold about 6.1% of the sample.

This was a case-control study nested in a cohort of healthcare workers in London, UK, who had nasopharyngeal swab PCR tests and blood samples taken every week. Healthcare workers were recruited between 23 and 31 March 2020, during the week of the UK lockdown, and were followed weekly for up to about 15 weeks. V and J lose 3 bases and 9 bases, and a span of 3 bases separates them. The CDR3 spans 10 residues, from the cysteine through the phenylalanine. This entry keeps only the CDR3 DNA: 30 bases, framed from base 1. From a lookup of the germline V gene (reference sequence), CDR1 and CDR2 are LNHDA and SQIVND. This clonotype was counted at least ten times. No cognate antigen has been identified for it. Nothing much larger sits one base from this clone, and base qualities are not available.

The TCR comes from an adult who was a healthcare worker with PCR-confirmed SARS-CoV-2 infection or an uninfected control (not recorded which). The chain joins TRBV19 to TRBJ2-1; the D gene cannot be resolved reliably. The sample comprised whole blood. In nucleotide form, the sequence is TGTGCCAGTAGTATGGGTGAGCAGTTCTTC. This gives the protein CASSMGEQFF.